This entry lists 30 T cell receptor beta chains sequenced from one sample in a study of cytomegalovirus exposure and HLA in healthy donors. The PCR used 60 Vbeta and 13 Jbeta primers. Only in-frame clones appear in the TCRdb table, and some are missing; sequencing was by immunoSEQ multiplex PCR. The repertoire table contains 75,000 to 85,000 clones. The sequenced sample was PBMCs. The receptors were sampled from a young man in good health and CMV-seropositive.

The rearrangement uses TRBV29-1 and TRBJ2-7; D unresolved. CDR3 size: 12 residues. V was clipped by 4 bases and J by 2 bases, with 9 bases between them. Per the germline V gene, CDR1 is SQVTM and CDR2 is ANQGSEA. CDR3 amino acids: CSVVAGAYEQYF. For the CDR3, the DNA is TGCAGCGTTGTGGCAGGCGCCTACGAGCAGTACTTC.

The chain is built from TRBV5-6 and TRBJ2-7, with D possibly matching TRBD2 (6 bases). CDR3 size: 13 residues. V was trimmed by 3 bases and J by 1 base, leaving 8 bases between them. Per germline, CDR1 SGHDT and CDR2 YYEEEE. The CDR3 reads CASSYGTSYEQYF. In DNA, the CDR3 is TGTGCCAGCAGCTATGGGACTTCCTACGAGCAGTACTTC.

Remarks on this clone: Other DNA sequences within the sample encode an identical CDR3. This chain uses TRBV15 with TRBJ2-3; D is unresolved. The V end lost 0 bases, the J end lost 4 bases, and 5 bases lay between the germline ends. The germline CDR1 and CDR2 sequences are LNHNV and YYDKDF (reference sequence). This CDR3 is 13 amino acids long. CDR3 residues: CATSRDRADTQYF. In DNA, the CDR3 is TGTGCCACCAGCAGAGATCGGGCAGATACGCAGTATTTT.

CDR3 residues: CASSLTGLSAYEQYF. CDR3 coding DNA: TGTGCCAGCAGCTTGACAGGGCTCAGCGCCTACGAGCAGTACTTC. The chain links TRBV5-4 to TRBJ2-7; maybe TRBD1 (6 bases). Germline V CDR1 and CDR2: SGHNT, YYREEE (reference sequence). The CDR3 is 15 amino acids. V lost 1 base and J 2 bases, leaving 13 bases between the germline ends.

This chain connects TRBV6-1 to TRBJ1-5, with D possibly TRBD1 on 6 matching bases. Trimming took 1 base from V and 2 from J, leaving 18 bases between them. The CDR3 totals 18 residues. Per germline, CDR1 MNHNS and CDR2 SASEGT. The CDR3 spells CASSEGRGGGSGNQPQHF. In DNA form, the CDR3 reads TGTGCCAGCAGTGAAGGACGTGGGGGGGGCTCGGGCAATCAGCCCCAGCATTTT.

The V and J genes are TRBV7-2 and TRBJ2-3, with a weak D call TRBD2 (6 bases). This CDR3 contains 18 residues. Germline CDR1 and CDR2: SGHTA and FQGNSA. Trimming took 4 bases from V and 0 from J, leaving 20 bases between them. DNA for the CDR3: TGTGCCAGCAGCTCGTCGATGCACGGGACTGCCAGCACAGATACGCAGTATTTT. Translating it yields CASSSSMHGTASTDTQYF.

This sequence joins TRBV15 and TRBJ2-6, with a tentative D call TRBD2 (6 bases). Per germline, CDR1 LNHNV and CDR2 YYDKDF (reference sequence). Trimming removed 3 bases at V and 2 bases at J, with 17 bases between. This CDR3 contains 18 residues. The DNA for the CDR3 is TGTGCCACCAGCAGGGTCAAGGAGGGACTGGCTGGGGCCAACGTCCTGACTTTC. It specifies CATSRVKEGLAGANVLTF.

The chain carries TRBV6-5 and TRBJ2-2, with 8 bases aligning to TRBD2. The CDR3 runs to 15 residues. Looked up from germline, CDR1 is MNHEY and CDR2 is SVGAGI. V trimming: 2 bases; J trimming: 6 bases; junction bases outside the gene matches: 5. CDR3 loop: CASSYRASGSGELFF. The CDR3 DNA reads as TGTGCCAGCAGTTACCGGGCTAGCGGGTCCGGGGAGCTGTTTTTT.

V and J are TRBV18 and TRBJ2-3; 8 positions agree with TRBD2. CDR3 length equals 16 residues. Germline V gene data show CDR1 as KGHSH and CDR2 as LQKENI. The V and J ends lost 0 bases and 5 bases, in that order; junction bases with no gene match: 7. Here the CDR3 reads CASSPPTSVRIDTQYF. CDR3 DNA: TGTGCCAGCTCACCACCGACTAGCGTACGAATAGATACGCAGTATTTT.

The gene calls are TRBV5-6 and TRBJ1-1; D is uncertain. The CDR3 contains 14 residues. V dropped 4 bases and J dropped 3 bases, with 13 bases sitting between them. Germline lookup yields CDR1 SGHDT and CDR2 YYEEEE. Here the CDR3 DNA reads TGTGCCAGCAGCCCGGGTGCTCGGGACACTGAAGCTTTCTTT. Translating it yields CASSPGARDTEAFF.

The chain carries TRBV9 and TRBJ1-2, with TRBD1 identical over 10 bases. The germline gives CDR1 SGDLS, CDR2 YYNGEE. The J segment lost 1 base and the V segment lost 4 bases, leaving 10 bases of the junction unmatched. CDR3 size: 17 residues. The CDR3 nucleotides read TGTGCCAGCAGCCCCTCCGGGACAGGGGCCCTTAACTATGGCTACACCTTC. It yields the protein CASSPSGTGALNYGYTF. Combining the CDR3 with reference TRBV9 and TRBJ1-2 gives the whole variable domain DSGVTQTPKHLITATGQRVTLRCSPRSGDLSVYWYQQSLDQGLQFLIQYYNGEERAKGNILERFSAQQFPDLHSELNLSSLELGDSALYFCASSPSGTGALNYGYTFGSGTRLTVV.

The rearrangement uses TRBV13 and TRBJ1-6; 9 positions match TRBD1. V lost 5 bases and J lost 7; bases outside the gene matches: 6. The CDR3 contains 15 residues. Germline lookup yields CDR1 PRHDT and CDR2 FYEKMQ (reference sequence). Here the CDR3 reads CASSHWTGENSPLHF. DNA for the CDR3: TGTGCCAGCAGCCACTGGACAGGGGAGAATTCACCCCTCCACTTT.

This chain links TRBV6-1 with TRBJ1-1, with no clear D. This CDR3 comprises 11 residues. With 7 bases removed from V and 7 bases from J, the gap between germline ends came to 10 bases. Germline V lookup: CDR1 MNHNS, CDR2 SASEGT. This chain's CDR3 is CASKSGLEAFF. The CDR3 DNA reads TGTGCCAGCAAGTCAGGTCTTGAAGCTTTCTTT.

This rearrangement joins TRBV6-6 to TRBJ1-4, with D hard to call. This CDR3 region has 12 residues. The V gene's germline CDR1 is MNHNY and CDR2 SVGAGI (reference sequence). V was trimmed by 8 bases and J by 3 bases, leaving 7 bases between them. The CDR3 loop reads CASSTANEKLFF. CDR3 sequence (DNA): TGTGCCAGCTCCACGGCTAATGAAAAACTGTTTTTT.

This chain joins TRBV6-6 and TRBJ2-5; 7 bases line up with TRBD1. Germline values: CDR1 MNHNY, CDR2 SVGAGI (reference sequence). The CDR3 is made up of 14 amino acids. The V gene end was trimmed by 0 bases and the J gene end by 5 bases; junction bases not matched to a gene: 3. The CDR3 coding sequence is TGTGCCAGCAGTTACTCAGGGACAGTCGAGACCCAGTACTTC. Its translation is CASSYSGTVETQYF.

The J gene is TRBJ2-7, the V gene TRBV15, with D possibly matching TRBD1 (5 bases). There are 14 residues in the CDR3. The germline gives CDR1 LNHNV, CDR2 YYDKDF (reference sequence). V lost 5 bases to trimming and J lost 4 bases, with 15 bases between them. The CDR3 nucleotides are TGTGCCACCAGCGGGGCCCCGAGAAATTACGAGCAGTACTTC. This translates into CATSGAPRNYEQYF.

The chain carries TRBV4-1 and TRBJ2-3; 12 nucleotides agree with TRBD2. After removal of 4 bases from V and 7 bases from J, the junction contained 18 bases not matched to a gene. The V gene's germline CDR1 is MGHRA and CDR2 YSYEKL. There are 19 residues in the CDR3. The CDR3 region is CASSLLPLTSGSPFNTQYF. As DNA, the CDR3 is TGCGCCAGCAGCCTTCTCCCCCTGACTAGCGGGAGTCCCTTCAATACGCAGTATTTT.

The chain joins TRBV27 to TRBJ2-1, with 11 positions matching TRBD2. Germline CDR1 MNHEY, CDR2 SMNVEV (reference sequence). V shed 3 bases, J shed 4 bases, and the junction held 2 bases outside the gene matches. This CDR3 region has 15 residues. The CDR3 spells CASSLIAGGYNEQFF. CDR3 bases: TGTGCCAGCAGTTTGATAGCGGGGGGGTACAATGAGCAGTTCTTC.

V gene TRBV27 combines with J gene TRBJ2-1; D is perhaps TRBD1 (6 bases). Germline V lookup: CDR1 MNHEY, CDR2 SMNVEV (reference sequence). Between the trimmed V and J ends, which lost 10 bases and 12 bases, there was a span of 16 bases. The CDR3 consists of 11 residues. CDR3 amino acids: CATELTGRQFF. CDR3 sequence (DNA): TGTGCCACGGAACTCACAGGGAGGCAGTTCTTC.

The gene calls are TRBV28 and TRBJ2-5; 8 bases agree with TRBD2. There are 15 residues in the CDR3. CDR1 is MDHEN and CDR2 is SYDVKM in the germline V gene. The junction had 7 bases not matched to a gene; V was cut back by 5 bases and J by 2 bases. Here the CDR3 reads CASSTFQRGQETQYF. The CDR3 DNA reads as TGTGCCAGCAGTACCTTTCAGCGGGGGCAAGAGACCCAGTACTTC.

The rearrangement links TRBV11-2 to TRBJ2-1; TRBD2 agrees at 14 bases. This CDR3 has 18 residues. Germline CDR1 reads SGHAT; CDR2 reads FQNNGV. The V segment lost 1 base and the J segment 2 bases; nucleotides outside the gene matches: 4. The CDR3 sequence is CASSLGLAGGSAYNEQFF. DNA for the CDR3: TGTGCCAGCAGCTTAGGACTAGCGGGAGGGTCCGCCTACAATGAGCAGTTCTTC.

V and J are TRBV5-1 and TRBJ2-5, with 7 bases that match TRBD1. The DNA matches TRBJ2-7 better at its end, which makes the J call doubtful. Looked up from germline, CDR1 is SGHRS and CDR2 is YFSETQ. This CDR3 region has 13 residues. In DNA, the CDR3 is TGCGCCAGCAGCTTCACAGGGGCCGGCGAGCAGTACTTC. Translated, it gives CASSFTGAGEQYF.

This sequence joins TRBV6-1 and TRBJ1-4; tentative D call: TRBD1 (6 bases). The CDR3 has 14 amino acids. V gave up 7 bases and J gave up 7 bases, with 16 bases separating them. Germline assignment: CDR1 MNHNS and CDR2 SASEGT. DNA of the CDR3: TGTGCCAGCAAGTCAACAGGGTTCGGTGAAAAACTGTTTTTT. It encodes CASKSTGFGEKLFF.

The chain recombines TRBV27 with TRBJ2-7; D is possibly TRBD2 (6 bases). The CDR3 consists of 15 residues. Per germline, CDR1 MNHEY and CDR2 SMNVEV (reference sequence). V was cut by 4 bases and J by 1 base, with 14 bases left in between. The CDR3 loop is CASSSTGTGSYEQYF. CDR3 in DNA: TGTGCCAGCAGTTCCACCGGGACTGGATCCTACGAGCAGTACTTC.

The V and J genes are TRBV27 and TRBJ1-2, with 9 bases matching TRBD1. This CDR3 is built from 16 residues. The germline V gene has CDR1 MNHEY and CDR2 SMNVEV (reference sequence). The ends lost 4 bases at V and 3 bases at J; junction bases unmatched: 9. CDR3 sequence (DNA): TGTGCCAGCAGTTCAAACAGGGGGCGATTGGACTATGGCTACACCTTC. It is translated as CASSSNRGRLDYGYTF.

The chain is built from TRBV10-3 and TRBJ1-2; D not certain. V was clipped by 5 bases and J by 4 bases, with 8 bases between them. The CDR3 is 12 amino acids. Germline CDR1 and CDR2: ENHRY and SYGVKD. The CDR3: CAISRGTYGYTF. The CDR3 coding sequence is TGTGCCATCAGTCGGGGTACCTATGGCTACACCTTC.

This chain uses TRBV19 with TRBJ2-1; weak D call: TRBD2 (5 bases). CDR1 is LNHDA, CDR2 SQIVND, per germline (reference sequence). V was trimmed by 4 bases and J by 3 bases, leaving 10 bases between them. CDR3 length: 14 amino acids. CDR3 protein: CASSRHSVYNEQFF. CDR3 in DNA: TGTGCCAGTAGTAGACATAGCGTCTACAATGAGCAGTTCTTC. The full variable domain, completed using reference TRBV19 and TRBJ2-1, is DGGITQSPKYLFRKEGQNVTLSCEQNLNHDAMYWYRQDPGQGLRLIYYSQIVNDFQKGDIAEGYSVSREKKESFPLTVTSAQKNPTAFYLCASSRHSVYNEQFFGPGTRLTVL.

The genes are TRBV6-6 and TRBJ1-2; D gene ambiguous. Between the trimmed V and J ends, which lost 6 bases and 8 bases, there was a span of 16 bases. Per germline, CDR1 MNHNY and CDR2 SVGAGI (reference sequence). CDR3 length equals 13 residues. This chain's CDR3 is CASSPTPSWGYTF. CDR3 DNA: TGTGCCAGCAGCCCGACACCCTCGTGGGGCTACACCTTC.

The chain carries TRBV7-6 and TRBJ1-4; 9 positions agree with TRBD1. The V gene end was trimmed by 1 base and the J gene end by 7 bases; junction bases not matched to a gene: 7. Germline values: CDR1 SGHVS, CDR2 FNYEAQ. The CDR3 is 16 residues long. The CDR3, as DNA: TGTGCCAGCAGCTTAGAGCCCGGGACAGGGCTTGAAAAACTGTTTTTT. This translates into CASSLEPGTGLEKLFF.

The V and J genes are TRBV19 and TRBJ1-5; 7 bases agree with TRBD1. The CDR3 covers 13 residues. The germline gives CDR1 LNHDA, CDR2 SQIVND (reference sequence). Trimming took 6 bases from V and 4 from J; bases not matched to a gene: 3. Here the CDR3 reads CASREQGNQPQHF. The DNA of the CDR3 is TGTGCCAGTAGGGAACAGGGGAATCAGCCCCAGCATTTT.